This TCR beta chain was observed in a study of blood T cell repertoires in COVID-19. TCRdb's table, derived via immunoSEQ multiplex PCR, lists solely in-frame clones and lacks some. Of about 270,000 clones listed, about nine tenths are singletons. V shed 5 bases and J 6 bases; nucleotides not matched to a gene: 9. The germline V gene encodes CDR1 SEHNR and CDR2 FQNEAQ (reference sequence). CDR3 length: 16 amino acids. The chain has TRBV7-9 and TRBJ2-7; 14 positions match TRBD2. The receptor's source is a woman in her forties or fifties who had recovered from COVID-19. Sequencing was carried out using PBMCs or T cells enriched from blood (not recorded which). CDR3 amino acids: CASSKTSGREGREQYF. The DNA of the CDR3 is TGTGCCAGCAGCAAGACTAGCGGGAGGGAGGGCCGCGAGCAGTACTTC.